The entry that follows covers one T cell receptor (beta chain) sequence. Its cognate antigen has yet to be identified. No clone much larger than this one lies a single base away; base qualities are absent. The library came from the immunoSEQ multiplex PCR assay. Rearranged TCR beta chain sequences were amplified with the hsTCRB Kit following the manufacturer's protocol. An Illumina MiSeq was used to sequence the TCRB libraries. From the authors' description of their analysis: The proprietary platform of the kit vendor was used for demultiplexing, trimming and gene mapping. As stored in TCRdb, this immuneACCESS dataset retains in-frame rearrangements with V and J assigned. A fraction of the clones does not appear; measured against another copy, unresolved V genes explain less than half of the discrepancy, and the remainder lacks a known reason. The DNA was the basis for D and trimming; V, J and clone size are from that table. Recorded for this sample are 33,000 or so clones; roughly three quarters of them occurred a single time. About a tenth of the sample belongs to the ten largest clones.

The time point label here, explained by the study, means: week 35, safety follow-up. Each vaccine dose was 300 ug of a 20-mer mutant IDH1 peptide in Montanide, given subcutaneously with topical imiquimod. Eight vaccinations were administered to patients in weeks 1, 3, 5, 7, 11, 15, 19 and 23, corresponding to visits V03 through V10. The donors had newly diagnosed IDH1-mutant astrocytomas of WHO grade 3 or 4 that showed loss of nuclear ATRX. The samples were drawn from NOA16, a multicentre, single-arm, open-label phase I trial in Germany that tested a mutant IDH1 peptide vaccine in humans for the first time. Genomic DNA for TCRB sequencing was extracted from EDTA blood using the DNeasy Blood and Tissue Kit. The sample belongs to a study of a mutant IDH1 vaccine in newly diagnosed glioma (dated by TCRdb to the early 2020s). Study-level background: In the chemotherapy-containing groups, vaccination started alongside temozolomide cycles, whereas in patients who had radiotherapy alone it started 4-6 weeks after radiotherapy. Before enrollment, most patients had been given radiochemotherapy with temozolomide as standard therapy, while the rest had received either radiotherapy alone or temozolomide alone. Of the approximately 30 treated patients, roughly 60% were male and about 40% were female, and the mean age was approximately 40 years. The week-35 safety follow-up was designated visit V12, and the week-47 end of study was designated visit V13. Longitudinal TCRB deep sequencing was performed for around 23 treated patients wherever samples were available for exploratory analyses. Peripheral blood was collected at six visits: V03 (baseline), V05, V07, V10, V12 and V13.

Cut back by 6 bases and 1 base, the V and J ends lie 3 bases apart. The germline V gene specifies MGHRA as CDR1 and YSYEKL as CDR2. The CDR3 contains 11 residues, cysteine and phenylalanine counted. Of all the DNA, just the CDR3 is kept, 33 bases in frame from base 1. Overall study outcomes, separate from this receptor: Immune responses induced by the vaccine were seen in 90% to 95% of patients across multiple MHC alleles. PBMC samples for TCRB deep sequencing were selected based on availability. According to the authors, sample limitations meant that analyses of patient blood samples could not be reproduced. Changes in the top peripheral T cell clonotypes picked up by TCRB sequencing did not appear to be linked to pseudoprogression.

The sequence derives from a woman between 25 and 40 years old with glioma. Some clones in this sample may be carry-over from other donors' samples. The chain was built from TRBV4-1 and TRBJ1-1, with the identity of the D gene unclear. Sequenced material: PBMCs, taken from a glioma patient whose treatment included an IDH1 peptide vaccine. The nucleotide sequence is given as TGCGCCAGCAGAAGGAACACTGAAGCTTTCTTT. Translated, this gives CASRRNTEAFF.